A single T cell receptor (beta chain) is shown here with its context. What it binds is unknown. This record comes from a study of beta chain features in type 1 diabetes. In total, each donor contributed a single heparinised blood draw that averaged approximately 120 mL. This CDR3 is built from 13 residues. Germline CDR1 reads SEHNR; CDR2 reads FQNEAQ (reference sequence). Trimming cost V 5 bases and J 7 bases, with 14 bases left between them. Overall study results and limits: TCRB CDR3 length was moderately but significantly reduced in all four CD4+ subsets of Type 1 diabetes patients. Type 1 diabetes patients had fewer VDJ junction insertions and more deletions.

Expressed TCRB transcripts were sequenced after all isolated RNA was converted to cDNA. Profiling relied on immunoSEQ multiplex PCR, and the TCRdb table lists in-frame clones only, not all of them. The sample has tens of thousands of clones, 68% seen once. This chain joins TRBV7-9 and TRBJ1-2; TRBD1 might be the D (6 bases). The sequence came from a woman aged 40 to 50 with type 1 diabetes. The specimen sequenced was stem cell memory CD4+ T cells from blood. The CDR3 here is CASSPGQTGGYTF. The CDR3 DNA is TGTGCCAGCAGCCCGGGACAAACGGGTGGCTACACCTTC.